The clone carrying this T cell receptor beta chain appeared many times. This table comes from immunoSEQ multiplex PCR, and its TCRdb copy is limited to in-frame clones, with some not included. The table has approximately 240,000 clones, about 65% seen once. The source of the sample is a study of shared clonotypes between healthy human individuals. V dropped 4 bases and J dropped 3 bases, with 12 bases sitting between them. This CDR3 has 14 residues. Germline V lookup: CDR1 SNHLY, CDR2 FYNNEI. The gene calls are TRBV2 and TRBJ1-1; D gene ambiguous. The receptor was derived from a man aged 25-45 years in good health. The sample consisted of memory CD4+ T cells sorted from blood. Sample subset: CD45RA-negative fraction. Written as DNA, the CDR3 is TGTGCCAGCAGTGTTGAGGGAGGTGACACTGAAGCTTTCTTT. Its protein is CASSVEGGDTEAFF. Filled out from reference TRBV2 and TRBJ1-1, the complete variable domain reads EPEVTQTPSHQVTQMGQEVILRCVPISNHLYFYWYRQILGQKVEFLVSFYNNEISEKSEIFDDQFSVERPDGSNFTLKIRSTKLEDSAMYFCASSVEGGDTEAFFGQGTRLTVV.